Reported below is one TCR beta chain. No cognate antigen has been identified for it. Base qualities are not provided; no much larger clone lies one nucleotide away. CDR1 is given as SNHLY and CDR2 as FYNNEI, both from the germline V gene. The CDR3 spans 13 residues, from the cysteine through the phenylalanine. The read is trimmed to its CDR3 DNA, 39 bases read in frame from base 1. The junction carries 8 bases between V and J, which are trimmed by 7 bases and 1 base respectively. The goal of deep resolution MiSeq sequencing was a depth between 1 in 1 million and 1 in 200,000 T cells, and coverage averaged 10x per clonotype. The immunoSEQ hsTCRB Kit was used to generate the TCR beta libraries. Processing in the source paper ran as follows. Data were analyzed with ImmunoSEQ Data Assistant and ImmunoSEQ Analyzer, with V, D and J genes assigned per IMGT definitions. Clonality, with values ranging from 0 to 1, was calculated as one minus the normalized Shannon entropy of productive rearrangement frequencies. Only overrepresented clonotypes making up at least 0.05% of the repertoire of each patient were included in the public clonotype analysis. Some 14 age-matched healthy donor repertoires from immuneACCESS served as clonality controls. TCRdb stores this immuneACCESS table with in-frame sequences only. Part of the clones is absent; in the studies checked, under half of the shortfall reflects unresolved V genes, and no reason is known for the rest. For V, J and clone size, that table is used; D and trimming come from the DNA. The sample profile shows hundreds of thousands of clones; 70% of them were found once. In total, the top ten clones hold approximately 15% of the sample.

This sample was taken from a study of cytotoxic CD8 clonotypes in ibrutinib-treated CLL (dated by TCRdb to the early 2020s). Regarding the research as a whole: The cohort was composed of about 10 relapsed/refractory and 15 treatment-naive patients; IGHV unmutated status was identified in roughly 18 patients. Partial responses were observed in 24 patients and complete responses in 2; after a median follow-up of 68 months, remission was maintained in approximately 14 patients and progression was observed in about twelve. Response samples were obtained after a median of around 11 months of treatment, with a range of roughly 6 to 40 months. An average of 255,043 productive templates and 80,000 to 95,000 productive rearrangements was obtained per sample. Of the roughly 86 participants in the trial, about two dozen had longitudinal samples available. Cryopreserved peripheral blood mononuclear cells were obtained prior to treatment, at the time of response, and at either disease progression or sustained remission. All remission and progressive disease samples were collected while patients were still receiving ibrutinib.

This specimen's time point label, interpreted: approximately 2 years on ibrutinib. For TCR beta library preparation, 1.5 to 2 micrograms of genomic DNA were extracted from the cryopreserved PBMCs. Longitudinal blood samples from CLL patients on ibrutinib monotherapy underwent high-throughput TCR beta sequencing. The patients took part in an open-label, single-center phase 2 trial of ibrutinib monotherapy. Beyond this particular receptor, the publication reports: Public clonotypes were rare and either contracted or stayed stable during treatment, and the rise in clonality at ibrutinib response reflected the expansion of private clonotypes. At baseline, clonality was higher than in age-matched healthy donors and showed a strong correlation with circulating CD8+ T-cell counts. At ibrutinib response clonality went up, during sustained remission it held steady, and at progression it dropped back toward baseline. Sampling times were not matched between sustained-remission and progressing patients, and lymph node repertoires were not studied.

The sequence came from a human donor with chronic lymphocytic leukemia. The sequenced sample was PBMCs, obtained after 24 months of ibrutinib treatment. The chain is made from TRBV2 and TRBJ1-5; no D gene is confidently identified. The CDR3 protein is CASTQESNQPQHF. The sequenced DNA is TGTGCCAGCACCCAGGAGAGCAATCAGCCCCAGCATTTT.